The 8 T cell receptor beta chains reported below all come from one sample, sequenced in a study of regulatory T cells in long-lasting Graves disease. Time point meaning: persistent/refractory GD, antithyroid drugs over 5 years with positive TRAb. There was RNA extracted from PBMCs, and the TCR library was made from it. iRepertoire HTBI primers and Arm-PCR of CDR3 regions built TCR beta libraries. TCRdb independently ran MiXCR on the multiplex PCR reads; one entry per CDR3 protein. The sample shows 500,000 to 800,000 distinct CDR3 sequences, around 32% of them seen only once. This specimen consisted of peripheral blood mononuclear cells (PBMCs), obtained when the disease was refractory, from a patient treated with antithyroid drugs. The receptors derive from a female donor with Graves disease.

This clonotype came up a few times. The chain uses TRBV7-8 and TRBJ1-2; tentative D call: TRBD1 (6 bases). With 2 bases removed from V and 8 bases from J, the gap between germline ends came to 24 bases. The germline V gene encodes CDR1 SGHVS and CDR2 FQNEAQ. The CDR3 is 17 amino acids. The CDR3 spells CASSLSPTVGTWQGYTF. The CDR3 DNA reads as TGTGCCAGCAGCTTATCCCCAACCGTAGGGACATGGCAGGGCTACACCTTC.

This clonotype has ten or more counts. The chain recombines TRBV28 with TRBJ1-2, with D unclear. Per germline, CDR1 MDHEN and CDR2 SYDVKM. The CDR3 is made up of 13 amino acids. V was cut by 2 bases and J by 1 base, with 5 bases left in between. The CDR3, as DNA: TGTGCCAGCAGTTTAAACCTTAACTATGGCTACACCTTC. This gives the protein CASSLNLNYGYTF.

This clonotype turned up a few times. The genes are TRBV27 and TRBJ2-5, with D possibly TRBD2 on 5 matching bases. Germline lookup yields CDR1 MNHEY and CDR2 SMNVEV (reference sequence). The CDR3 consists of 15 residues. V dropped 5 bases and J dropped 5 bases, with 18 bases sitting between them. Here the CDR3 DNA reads TGTGCCAGCAGTCCCAGATTACTAGTCGGGGAGACCCAGTACTTC. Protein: CASSPRLLVGETQYF.

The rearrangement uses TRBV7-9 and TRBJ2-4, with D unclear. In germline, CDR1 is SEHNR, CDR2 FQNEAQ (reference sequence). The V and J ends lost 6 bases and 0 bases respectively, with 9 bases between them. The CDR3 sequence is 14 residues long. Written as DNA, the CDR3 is TGTGCCAGCAGTTTCACGGTAGCCAAAAACATTCAGTACTTC. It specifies CASSFTVAKNIQYF. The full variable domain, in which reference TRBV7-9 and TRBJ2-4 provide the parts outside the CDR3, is DTGVSQNPRHKITKRGQNVTFRCDPISEHNRLYWYRQTLGQGPEFLTYFQNEAQLEKSRLLSDRFSAERPKGSFSTLEIQRTEQGDSAMYLCASSFTVAKNIQYFGAGTRLSVL.

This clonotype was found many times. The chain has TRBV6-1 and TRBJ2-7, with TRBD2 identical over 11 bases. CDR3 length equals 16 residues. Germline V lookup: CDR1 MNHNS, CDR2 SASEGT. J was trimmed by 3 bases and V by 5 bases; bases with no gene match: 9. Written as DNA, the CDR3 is TGTGCCAGCAGTCATCGGACTAGCGGGTACCACTACGAGCAGTACTTC. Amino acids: CASSHRTSGYHYEQYF.

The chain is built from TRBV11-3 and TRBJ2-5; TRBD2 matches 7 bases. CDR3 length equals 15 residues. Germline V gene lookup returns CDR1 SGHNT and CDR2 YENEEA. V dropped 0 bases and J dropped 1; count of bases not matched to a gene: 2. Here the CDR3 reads CASSLDGRPQETQYF. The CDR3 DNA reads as TGTGCCAGCAGCTTAGACGGGAGGCCCCAAGAGACCCAGTACTTC.

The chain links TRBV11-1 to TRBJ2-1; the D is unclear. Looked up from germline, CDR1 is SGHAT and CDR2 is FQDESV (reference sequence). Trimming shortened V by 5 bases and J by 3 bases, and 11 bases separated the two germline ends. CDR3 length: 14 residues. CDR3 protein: CASSPPKIYNEQFF. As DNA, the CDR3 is TGTGCCAGCAGCCCCCCAAAAATCTACAATGAGCAGTTCTTC. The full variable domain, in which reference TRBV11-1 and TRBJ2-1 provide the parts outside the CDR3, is EAEVAQSPRYKITEKSQAVAFWCDPISGHATLYWYRQILGQGPELLVQFQDESVVDDSQLPKDRFSAERLKGVDSTLKIQPAELGDSAMYLCASSPPKIYNEQFFGPGTRLTVL.

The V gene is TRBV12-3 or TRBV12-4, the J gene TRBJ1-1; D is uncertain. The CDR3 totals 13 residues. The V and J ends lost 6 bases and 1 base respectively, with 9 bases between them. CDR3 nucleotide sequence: TGTGCCAGCAGAGCTCGTGAGAACACTGAAGCTTTCTTT. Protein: CASRARENTEAFF.